The subject of this entry is one TCR beta chain. TCRdb's table, derived via immunoSEQ multiplex PCR, lists solely in-frame clones and lacks some. Altogether under 150,000 clones are present, around 81% being singletons, with the ten largest covering around a tenth. This entry belongs to a study of blood T cell repertoires in COVID-19. Study-wide context: Samples representing acute and convalescent COVID-19 were sourced from the United States, Italy and Spain. T cells, B-cell-depleted T cells, or PBMCs supplied cDNA or gDNA.

Germline CDR1 MNHEY, CDR2 SVGAGI. The CDR3 extends over 15 amino acids. Trimming cost V 6 bases and J 2 bases, with 14 bases left between them. The rearrangement links TRBV6-5 to TRBJ1-5; D perhaps matches TRBD1 (5 bases). The receptor was derived from a man aged 35-49 years with active or convalescent COVID-19. The source material was peripheral blood. In DNA, the CDR3 is TGTGCCAGCAGGGGCGGGGGTCCTGGCAATCAGCCCCAGCATTTT. This encodes CASRGGGPGNQPQHF.